This T cell receptor beta chain was found in a study of T cell responses to AZD1222 COVID-19 vaccine. Generated by immunoSEQ multiplex PCR, the TCRdb table keeps only in-frame clones and is missing some. The table records 130,000 to 150,000 clones, approximately 88% of them present only once. CDR3 size: 13 residues. V was trimmed by 6 bases and J by 7 bases, leaving 16 bases between them. CDR1 MDHEN and CDR2 SYDVKM come from the germline V gene. Whole-study findings and limits: It should be noted that donors were predominantly white British and more often female, and clonal diversity was possibly underestimated. Researchers took repertoire samples only after the peak T cell response had come. Spike-specific TCR breadth and depth rose after two AZD1222 doses. Baseline antibody screening turned up just a handful of seropositive AZD1222 recipients.

In the case of this clone: Its antigen is currently unknown.

Specimen: peripheral blood, collected on day 0 of AZD1222 vaccination. The origin of this receptor is an adult in good health. The chain combines TRBV28 with TRBJ2-7, with D perhaps assigned TRBD1 or TRBD2 (5 bases each). The CDR3 reads CASSTGGRVEQYF. The CDR3 DNA is TGTGCCAGCAGCACAGGAGGACGGGTAGAGCAGTACTTC.